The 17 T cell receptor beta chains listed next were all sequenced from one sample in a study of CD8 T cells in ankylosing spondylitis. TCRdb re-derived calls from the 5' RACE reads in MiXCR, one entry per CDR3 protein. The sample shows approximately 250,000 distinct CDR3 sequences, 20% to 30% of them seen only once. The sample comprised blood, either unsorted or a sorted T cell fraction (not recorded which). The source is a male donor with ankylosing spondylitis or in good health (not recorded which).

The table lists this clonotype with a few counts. CDR3 nucleotides: TGCAGTGCTAGGGAGGACAGGGCGGCCACTGAAGCTTTCTTT. Translated: CSAREDRAATEAFF. The V gene is TRBV20-1, the J gene TRBJ1-1; 8 bases fit TRBD1. The junction had 7 bases not matched to a gene; V was cut back by 3 bases and J by 4 bases. CDR3 size: 14 residues. The V gene's germline CDR1 is DFQATT and CDR2 SNEGSKA (reference sequence).

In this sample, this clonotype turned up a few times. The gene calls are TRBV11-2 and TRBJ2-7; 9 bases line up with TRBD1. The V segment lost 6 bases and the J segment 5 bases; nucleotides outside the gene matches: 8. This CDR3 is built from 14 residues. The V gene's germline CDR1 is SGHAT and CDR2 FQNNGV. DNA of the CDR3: TGTGCCAGCAGGAAGCCGGGACAGGGCCACGAGCAGTACTTC. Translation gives CASRKPGQGHEQYF.

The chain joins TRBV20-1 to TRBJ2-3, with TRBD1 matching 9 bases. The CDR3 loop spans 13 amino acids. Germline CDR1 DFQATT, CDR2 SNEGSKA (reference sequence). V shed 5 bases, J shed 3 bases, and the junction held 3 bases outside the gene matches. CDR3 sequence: CSAGGQGTDTQYF. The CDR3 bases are TGCAGTGCTGGCGGACAGGGGACAGATACGCAGTATTTT.

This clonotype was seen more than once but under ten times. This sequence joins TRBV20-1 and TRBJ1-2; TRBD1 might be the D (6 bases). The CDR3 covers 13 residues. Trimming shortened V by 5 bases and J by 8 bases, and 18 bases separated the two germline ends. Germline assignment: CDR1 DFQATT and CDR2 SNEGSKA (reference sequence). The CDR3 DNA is TGCAGTGCTCCCAACCCCGGGACAAACGGCTACACCTTC. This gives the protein CSAPNPGTNGYTF.

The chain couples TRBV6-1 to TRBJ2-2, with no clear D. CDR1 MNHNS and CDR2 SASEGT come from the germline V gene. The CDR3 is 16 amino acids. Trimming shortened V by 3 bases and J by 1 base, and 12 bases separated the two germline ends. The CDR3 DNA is TGTGCCAGCAGTGATTACGGAATTGAGAACACCGGGGAGCTGTTTTTT. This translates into CASSDYGIENTGELFF.

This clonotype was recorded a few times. The CDR3 region is CAIQGSNTEAFF. The CDR3, as DNA: TGTGCCATCCAGGGGTCGAACACTGAAGCTTTCTTT. The V gene is TRBV10-3, the J gene TRBJ1-1; D perhaps matches TRBD1 (6 bases). Germline V gene sequence: CDR1 ENHRY, CDR2 SYGVKD. CDR3 length: 12 amino acids. V was trimmed by 8 bases and J by 1 base, leaving 8 bases between them.

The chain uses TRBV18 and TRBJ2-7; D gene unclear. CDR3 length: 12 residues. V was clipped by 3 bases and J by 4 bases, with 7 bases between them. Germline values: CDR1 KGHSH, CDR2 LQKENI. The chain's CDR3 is CASSPGFYEQYF. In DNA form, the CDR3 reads TGTGCCAGCTCACCGGGGTTTTACGAGCAGTACTTC. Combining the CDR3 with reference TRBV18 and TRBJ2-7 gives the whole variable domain NAGVMQNPRHLVRRRGQEARLRCSPMKGHSHVYWYRQLPEEGLKFMVYLQKENIIDESGMPKERFSAEFPKEGPSILRIQQVVRGDSAAYFCASSPGFYEQYFGPGTRLTVT.

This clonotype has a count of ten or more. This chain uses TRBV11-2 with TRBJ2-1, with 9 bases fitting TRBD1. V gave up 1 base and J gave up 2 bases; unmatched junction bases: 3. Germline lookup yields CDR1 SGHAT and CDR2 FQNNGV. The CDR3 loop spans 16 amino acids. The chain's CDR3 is CASSLVTGGTYNEQFF. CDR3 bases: TGTGCCAGCAGCTTAGTGACAGGGGGGACCTACAATGAGCAGTTCTTC.

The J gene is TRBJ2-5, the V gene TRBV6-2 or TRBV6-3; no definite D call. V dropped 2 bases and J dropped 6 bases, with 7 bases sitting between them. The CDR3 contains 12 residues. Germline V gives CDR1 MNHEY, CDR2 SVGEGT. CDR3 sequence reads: CASSYLEQTQYF. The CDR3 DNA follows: TGTGCCAGCAGTTACCTTGAGCAGACCCAGTACTTC.

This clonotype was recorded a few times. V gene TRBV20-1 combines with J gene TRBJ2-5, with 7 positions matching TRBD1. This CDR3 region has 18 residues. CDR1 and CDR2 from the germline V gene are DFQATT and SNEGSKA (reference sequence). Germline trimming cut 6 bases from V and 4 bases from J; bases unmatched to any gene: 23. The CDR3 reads CSANAPDPRQGGPETQYF. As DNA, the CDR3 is TGCAGTGCAAATGCCCCGGACCCTCGGCAAGGGGGCCCAGAGACCCAGTACTTC.

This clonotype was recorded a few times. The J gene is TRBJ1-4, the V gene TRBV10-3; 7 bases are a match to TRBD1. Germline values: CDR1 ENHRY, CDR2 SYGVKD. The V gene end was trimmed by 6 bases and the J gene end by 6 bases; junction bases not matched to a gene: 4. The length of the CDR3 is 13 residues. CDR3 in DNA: TGTGCCATCAGGGGGACAGAGGATGAAAAACTGTTTTTT. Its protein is CAIRGTEDEKLFF.

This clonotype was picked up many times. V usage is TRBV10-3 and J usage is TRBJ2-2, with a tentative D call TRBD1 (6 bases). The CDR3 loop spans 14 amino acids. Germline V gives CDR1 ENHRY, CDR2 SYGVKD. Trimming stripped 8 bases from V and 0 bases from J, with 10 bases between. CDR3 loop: CAISGTSNTGELFF. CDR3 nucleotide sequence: TGTGCCATCTCTGGGACATCGAACACCGGGGAGCTGTTTTTT.

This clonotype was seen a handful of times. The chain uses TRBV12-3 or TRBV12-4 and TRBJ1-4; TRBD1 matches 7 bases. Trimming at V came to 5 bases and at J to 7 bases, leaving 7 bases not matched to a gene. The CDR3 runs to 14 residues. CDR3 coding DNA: TGTGCCAGCAGTCTTATGACAGGGACTGAAAAACTGTTTTTT. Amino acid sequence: CASSLMTGTEKLFF.

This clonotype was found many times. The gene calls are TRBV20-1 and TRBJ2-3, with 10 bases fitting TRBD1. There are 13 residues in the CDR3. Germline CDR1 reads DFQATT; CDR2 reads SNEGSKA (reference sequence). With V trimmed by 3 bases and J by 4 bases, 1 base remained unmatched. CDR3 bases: TGCAGTGCTAGGGACAGGGGGTCAGATACGCAGTATTTT. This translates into CSARDRGSDTQYF.

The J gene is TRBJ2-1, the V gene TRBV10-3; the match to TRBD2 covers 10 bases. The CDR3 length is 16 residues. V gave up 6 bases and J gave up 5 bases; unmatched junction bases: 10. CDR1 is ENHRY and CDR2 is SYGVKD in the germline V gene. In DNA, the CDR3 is TGTGCCATCAGGGGATATCTACTAGCGGGACACAATGAGCAGTTCTTC. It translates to CAIRGYLLAGHNEQFF.

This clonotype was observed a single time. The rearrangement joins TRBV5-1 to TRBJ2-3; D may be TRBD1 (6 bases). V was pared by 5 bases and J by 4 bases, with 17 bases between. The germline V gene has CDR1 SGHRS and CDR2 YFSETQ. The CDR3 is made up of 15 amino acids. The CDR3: CASSSTGLGADTQYF. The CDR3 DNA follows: TGCGCCAGCAGTTCCACAGGGTTGGGAGCAGATACGCAGTATTTT.

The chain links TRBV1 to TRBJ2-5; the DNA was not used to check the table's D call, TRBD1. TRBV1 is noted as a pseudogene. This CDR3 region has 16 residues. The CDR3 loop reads CTSSQDQGDNQETQYF. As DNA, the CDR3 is TGCACCAGCAGCCAAGATCAGGGGGACAACCAAGAGACCCAGTACTTC.